This T cell receptor (beta chain) was captured by sequencing in a study of tumor and adjacent non-tumor tissue in lung cancer. This clonotype was found a few times. As yet, its antigen is unknown. This sample's RNA came from whole unsorted tissue. Points from the study as a whole: In normal lung, the top 100 clones were significantly more dominant than in tumor.

The library came from three nested PCR rounds adapted from ARM-PCR protocols. TCRdb re-called the multiplex PCR reads with MiXCR, one entry per CDR3 protein. The sample yields roughly 67,000 distinct CDR3 sequences, almost 60% seen once. CDR1 and CDR2 from the germline V gene are LNHDA and SQIVND (reference sequence). Trimming pared 4 bases from V and 4 bases from J, leaving 20 bases between. This CDR3 is 17 amino acids long. V is TRBV19 and J is TRBJ1-5; a weak D match, TRBD1 (6 bases). The origin of this receptor is a middle-aged man with non-small cell lung cancer. The material sequenced was lung tumor tissue. The CDR3 here is CASSSLPGQGGNQPQHF. The CDR3 DNA reads TGTGCCAGTAGTAGTCTCCCGGGACAAGGAGGGAATCAGCCCCAGCATTTT.